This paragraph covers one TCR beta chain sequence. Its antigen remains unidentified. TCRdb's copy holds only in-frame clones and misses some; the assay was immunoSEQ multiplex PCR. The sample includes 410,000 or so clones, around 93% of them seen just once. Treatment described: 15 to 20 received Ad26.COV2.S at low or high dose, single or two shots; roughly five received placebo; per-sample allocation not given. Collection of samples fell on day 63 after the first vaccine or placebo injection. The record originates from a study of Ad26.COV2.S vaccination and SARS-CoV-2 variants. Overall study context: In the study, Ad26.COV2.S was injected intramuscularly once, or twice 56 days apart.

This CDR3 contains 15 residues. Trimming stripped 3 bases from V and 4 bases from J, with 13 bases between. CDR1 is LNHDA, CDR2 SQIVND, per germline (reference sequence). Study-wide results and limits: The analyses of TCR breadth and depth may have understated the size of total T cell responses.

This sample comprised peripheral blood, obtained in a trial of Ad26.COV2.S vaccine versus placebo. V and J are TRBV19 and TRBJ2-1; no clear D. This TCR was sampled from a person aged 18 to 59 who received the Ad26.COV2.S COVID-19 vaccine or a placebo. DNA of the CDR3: TGTGCCAGTAGTATGGCCCCGGCGCGGTACAATGAGCAGTTCTTC. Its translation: CASSMAPARYNEQFF.